The TCR beta chain described here comes from a study of T cell changes during pregnancy in multiple sclerosis. Looked up from germline, CDR1 is MNHEY and CDR2 is SVGAGI. V was pared by 6 bases and J by 3 bases, with 8 bases of the junction left unmatched. The CDR3 consists of 15 residues. TCRdb keeps only in-frame clones here, not all; method: immunoSEQ multiplex PCR. Of about 32,000 clones in the sample, about 92% are singletons; the top ten hold about 4.9%. The origin of this receptor is a female donor with multiple sclerosis, enrolled in a pregnancy study. Sequencing used CD8+ T cells from peripheral blood mononuclear cells, obtained in the first trimester of pregnancy. The gene calls are TRBV6-5 and TRBJ2-3; TRBD2 matches 8 bases. The chain's CDR3 is CASSSGGIVTDTQYF. As DNA, the CDR3 is TGTGCCAGCAGCTCGGGGGGGATAGTGACAGATACGCAGTATTTT.